The rows below give T cell receptor beta chains drawn from one sample of a study of Ad26.COV2.S vaccination and SARS-CoV-2 variants. Using immunoSEQ multiplex PCR, the repertoire was profiled, and TCRdb retains in-frame clones only, with some absent. The sample includes fewer than 900,000 clones, around 90% of them seen just once. Sequencing was performed on peripheral blood, taken in a trial of Ad26.COV2.S vaccine versus placebo. These receptor sequences come from a person between 18 and 65 years old who received the Ad26.COV2.S COVID-19 vaccine or a placebo. CDR3s include the opening cysteine and the closing phenylalanine or tryptophan. The D gene is left open where the match is weak. Size values are once, few and many counts, or a class for expanded clones, and some rows have none.

CDR3 protein | CDR3 DNA | J gene | clone size | V gene | D gene
CASSLGLYNEQFF | TGTGCCAGCAGCTTAGGACTATACAATGAGCAGTTCTTC | TRBJ2-1 | . | TRBV7-9 | .
CASSSVGLSGLAGELFF | TGCGCCAGCAGCTCCGTGGGCCTATCGGGATTAGCCGGGGAGCTGTTTTTT | TRBJ2-2 | . | TRBV5-1 | .
CASSLRATTEAFF | TGTGCCAGCAGCTTACGTGCTACCACTGAAGCTTTCTTT | TRBJ1-1 | . | TRBV7-3 | .
CASSPPASGANVLTF | TGTGCCAGCTCACCGCCGGCCTCTGGGGCCAACGTCCTGACTTTC | TRBJ2-6 | . | TRBV18 | .
CASSVGEGGGNTIYF | TGTGCCAGCAGCGTAGGGGAGGGAGGTGGAAACACCATATATTTT | TRBJ1-3 | . | TRBV9 | .
CASSAGVNEQFF | TGTGCCAGCAGCGCGGGGGTCAATGAGCAGTTCTTC | TRBJ2-1 | . | TRBV27 | TRBD2
CASSQGSSGWQGQETQYF | TGTGCCAGCAGCCAAGGATCTTCAGGGTGGCAAGGCCAAGAGACCCAGTACTTC | TRBJ2-5 | . | TRBV3-1/TRBV3-2 | .
CASSESMGLVSEQYF | TGTGCCAGCAGTGAATCGATGGGACTAGTCTCCGAGCAGTACTTC | TRBJ2-7 | once | TRBV25-1 | TRBD2
CASSQEGQTMNTEAFF | TGTGCCAGCAGCCAAGAGGGCCAAACCATGAACACTGAAGCTTTCTTT | TRBJ1-1 | . | TRBV4-2 | .
CASRSDNRIEAFF | TGTGCCAGTAGGTCCGACAACAGAATTGAAGCTTTCTTT | TRBJ1-1 | . | TRBV19 | .
CASTRQETSYEQYF | TGTGCCAGCACCCGACAGGAAACCTCCTACGAGCAGTACTTC | TRBJ2-7 | . | TRBV2 | .
CAISEYRESDTQYF | TGTGCCATCAGTGAGTATCGGGAATCAGATACGCAGTATTTT | TRBJ2-3 | . | TRBV10-3 | .
CASSELIRDRGSYEQYF | TGTGCCAGCAGTGAATTGATCCGGGACCGCGGCTCCTACGAGCAGTACTTC | TRBJ2-7 | once | TRBV25-1 | .
CASSRLQGTKGYTF | TGTGCCAGCAGCCGACTACAGGGTACAAAGGGCTACACCTTC | TRBJ1-2 | . | TRBV4-2 | .
CASSLAGETQYF | TGTGCCAGCAGCCTCGCCGGAGAGACCCAGTACTTC | TRBJ2-5 | . | TRBV3-1/TRBV3-2 | .
CASSLAGGQSYGYTF | TGTGCCAGCAGCTTAGCGGGTGGACAAAGCTATGGCTACACCTTC | TRBJ1-2 | . | TRBV7-2 | .
CAIRDRGPYEQYF | TGTGCCATCAGAGACAGAGGGCCCTACGAGCAGTACTTC | TRBJ2-7 | . | TRBV10-3 | .
CAWKRVGCQGSHQPQHF | TGTGCCTGGAAAAGGGTCGGATGTCAGGGATCGCATCAGCCCCAGCATTTT | TRBJ1-5 | . | TRBV30 | .
CASSLDSAYQPQHF | TGTGCCAGCAGCTTAGACAGTGCCTATCAGCCCCAGCATTTT | TRBJ1-5 | . | TRBV7-9 | .
CASSLSGGRSGELFF | TGTGCCAGCAGCCTAAGCGGGGGGAGGTCCGGGGAGCTGTTTTTT | TRBJ2-2 | . | TRBV4-2 | TRBD2
CASSTHSGAYNEQFF | TGTGCCAGTAGTACCCATAGCGGAGCGTACAATGAGCAGTTCTTC | TRBJ2-1 | . | TRBV19 | .
CASSTGHINEQFF | TGTGCCAGCAGTACCGGTCACATAAATGAGCAGTTCTTC | TRBJ2-1 | . | TRBV6-5 | .
CASSFLGSYEQYF | TGTGCCAGCAGCTTCCTCGGCAGCTACGAGCAGTACTTC | TRBJ2-7 | . | TRBV11-1 | .
CASSPEGGGAFF | TGCGCCAGCAGCCCCGAGGGTGGGGGGGCTTTCTTT | TRBJ1-1 | . | TRBV4-3 | .
CASSPGTGEETQYF | TGTGCCAGCAGTCCCGGGACAGGGGAAGAGACCCAGTACTTC | TRBJ2-5 | . | TRBV7-2 | TRBD1
CASSPSTTGKEGGELFF | TGCGCCAGCAGTCCCTCAACGACGGGGAAGGAGGGCGGGGAGCTGTTTTTT | TRBJ2-2 | few | TRBV5-1 | .
CATSDHLAGGRNNEQFF | TGTGCCACCAGTGACCACCTAGCGGGAGGCCGGAACAATGAGCAGTTCTTC | TRBJ2-1 | . | TRBV24-1 | TRBD2
CASSYGLAGEGETQYF | TGTGCCAGCAGTTACGGACTAGCGGGAGAAGGAGAGACCCAGTACTTC | TRBJ2-5 | . | TRBV6-6 | TRBD2
CASSRIEQGGRQPQHF | TGTGCCAGCAGCCGAATAGAACAAGGGGGCCGTCAGCCCCAGCATTTT | TRBJ1-5 | . | TRBV5-6 | TRBD1
CASSLGPGGNTEAFF | TGCGCCAGCAGCTTGGGCCCAGGGGGGAACACTGAAGCTTTCTTT | TRBJ1-1 | . | TRBV5-1 | TRBD1
CASSLAGRLVQYF | TGCGCCAGCAGCTTGGCCGGACGGTTAGTGCAGTACTTC | TRBJ2-7 | . | TRBV5-1 | .
CASSQEYGTGDYNEQFF | TGTGCCAGCAGCCAAGAATATGGGACAGGGGACTACAATGAGCAGTTCTTC | TRBJ2-1 | . | TRBV4-2 | TRBD1
CASSLAVMADEQFF | TGTGCCAGCAGCTTAGCGGTGATGGCCGATGAGCAGTTCTTC | TRBJ2-1 | . | TRBV7-9 | .
CASSRIRTSGEETQYF | TGTGCCAGTTCGAGGATACGGACTAGCGGGGAAGAGACCCAGTACTTC | TRBJ2-5 | . | TRBV19 | TRBD2
CATSRDRGNTGELFF | TGTGCCACCAGCAGAGACAGGGGGAACACCGGGGAGCTGTTTTTT | TRBJ2-2 | . | TRBV15 | .
CASSLAAGTGSKLFF | TGTGCCAGCAGCTTAGCCGCAGGGACGGGGTCGAAACTGTTTTTT | TRBJ1-4 | . | TRBV7-8 | .
CASSQQASSSNYGYTF | TGCGCCAGCAGCCAGCAGGCTTCATCTTCTAACTATGGCTACACCTTC | TRBJ1-2 | . | TRBV4-3 | .
CSVDGVNYGYTF | TGCAGCGTTGACGGGGTAAACTATGGCTACACCTTC | TRBJ1-2 | . | TRBV29-1 | .
CASSSPEGTQYF | TGTGCCAGCAGCTCCCCTGAGGGTACGCAGTATTTT | TRBJ2-3 | . | TRBV7-9 | .
CAIRDRSYEQYF | TGTGCCATCCGGGACCGCTCCTACGAGCAGTACTTC | TRBJ2-7 | . | TRBV10-3 | .
CASSYQRGKDTQYF | TGTGCCAGCAGTTACCAGCGGGGGAAAGATACGCAGTATTTT | TRBJ2-3 | . | TRBV6-6 | TRBD2
CASSRTGGAAGELFF | TGTGCCAGCAGTAGGACAGGGGGCGCGGCTGGGGAGCTGTTTTTT | TRBJ2-2 | . | TRBV6-5 | TRBD1
CASSIRVTGQLSNEQFF | TGTGCCAGCAGTATACGGGTCACGGGACAGCTTAGCAATGAGCAGTTCTTC | TRBJ2-1 | . | TRBV27 | TRBD1
CASRTGNNEKLFF | TGTGCCAGCAGGACGGGGAACAATGAAAAACTGTTTTTT | TRBJ1-4 | . | TRBV12-3/TRBV12-4 | .
CASSLSLLNTEAFF | TGTGCCAGCAGCTTGAGTCTGCTGAACACTGAAGCTTTCTTT | TRBJ1-1 | few | TRBV5-4 | .
CASVRSGTDTQYF | TGTGCTAGTGTACGGTCCGGCACAGATACGCAGTATTTT | TRBJ2-3 | few | TRBV12-5 | .
CASSLTSGSSYNEQFF | TGTGCCAGTAGTTTAACTAGCGGCAGCTCCTACAATGAGCAGTTCTTC | TRBJ2-1 | . | TRBV19 | TRBD2
CASSLGTSGMYGTDTQYF | TGTGCCAGCAGCTTAGGGACTAGCGGGATGTATGGCACAGATACGCAGTATTTT | TRBJ2-3 | . | TRBV7-8 | TRBD2
CASGGEETQYF | TGTGCCAGCGGGGGGGAAGAGACCCAGTACTTC | TRBJ2-5 | . | TRBV2 | TRBD2
CASSKLRHLNTEAFF | TGTGCCAGCAGTAAATTACGGCACTTGAACACTGAAGCTTTCTTT | TRBJ1-1 | . | TRBV6-5 | .
CASSPPGFGAKETQYF | TGTGCCAGCAGCCCCCCCGGGTTTGGGGCCAAAGAGACCCAGTACTTC | TRBJ2-5 | . | TRBV5-4 | .
CAWSQSYEQYF | TGTGCCTGGAGCCAGAGCTACGAGCAGTACTTC | TRBJ2-7 | . | TRBV30 | .
CASSLTATGANVLTF | TGCGCCAGCAGCTTGACCGCGACTGGGGCCAACGTCCTGACTTTC | TRBJ2-6 | . | TRBV5-1 | .
CASSYSEGWDTQYF | TGTGCCAGCAGTTACTCAGAGGGTTGGGATACGCAGTATTTT | TRBJ2-3 | . | TRBV6-5 | .
CASSQVDQTQETQYF | TGTGCCAGCAGCCAAGTCGACCAAACCCAAGAGACCCAGTACTTC | TRBJ2-5 | . | TRBV3-1/TRBV3-2 | .
CASSAQDNPNTEAFF | TGTGCCAGCAGCGCACAGGACAACCCGAACACTGAAGCTTTCTTT | TRBJ1-1 | . | TRBV7-8 | .
CASSPGTGSYEQYF | TGTGCCAGCAGCCCCGGGACTGGCTCCTACGAGCAGTACTTC | TRBJ2-7 | . | TRBV5-6 | .
CASSKDLEETQYF | TGTGCCAGTAGTAAGGACCTGGAAGAGACCCAGTACTTC | TRBJ2-5 | once | TRBV19 | .